The 13 T cell receptor beta chains below come from one sample, sequenced in a study of T cells in Graves' hyperthyroidism and ophthalmopathy. TCR beta CDR3 regions were amplified from RNA transcripts. First-round RT-PCR of the TCR CDR3 relied on the HTBI primer set. Each CDR3 protein is one row after TCRdb ran MiXCR on the multiplex PCR reads. Counted here are approximately 380,000 distinct CDR3 sequences, about 20% occurring once; the ten biggest clones make up around 3.4%. Sequencing was done on a sample of blood. The receptors come from a woman aged 18-30 years with Graves' hyperthyroidism.

This clonotype was seen at least ten times. This chain links TRBV28 with TRBJ1-2; D ambiguous. Trimming cost V 3 bases and J 5 bases, with 10 bases left between them. The CDR3 totals 13 residues. The germline CDR1 and CDR2 sequences are MDHEN and SYDVKM. The CDR3 region is CASSFGSLYGYTF. The CDR3 nucleotides read TGTGCCAGCAGTTTTGGCAGTTTGTATGGCTACACCTTC.

This clonotype was detected many times. The rearrangement links TRBV11-2 to TRBJ1-2, with D hard to call. The V and J ends lost 5 bases and 6 bases respectively, with 13 bases between them. Germline CDR1 SGHAT, CDR2 FQNNGV. This CDR3 has 13 residues. CDR3 nucleotides: TGTGCCAGCAGCCCGACGGGAGGGCATGGCTACACCTTC. Its protein is CASSPTGGHGYTF.

This chain links TRBV7-8 with TRBJ2-2; the match to TRBD2 covers 8 bases. Germline values: CDR1 SGHVS, CDR2 FQNEAQ. The junction had 10 bases not matched to a gene; V was cut back by 2 bases and J by 5 bases. The CDR3 totals 17 residues. The CDR3 nucleotides are TGTGCCAGCAGCTTACTTCCGGGGGGGCCTAGAACCGGGGAGCTGTTTTTT. Residues: CASSLLPGGPRTGELFF.

In this sample, this clonotype turned up a few times. The CDR3 DNA is TGTGCCAGCAGCCGATTTGGTGCCTACGAGCAGTACTTC. Its protein product is CASSRFGAYEQYF. The J gene is TRBJ2-7, the V gene TRBV3-1; no clear D. The V end lost 4 bases, the J end lost 2 bases, and 9 bases lay between the germline ends. This CDR3 contains 13 residues. The germline V gene has CDR1 LGHDT and CDR2 YNNKEL (reference sequence).

This clonotype was detected ten times or more. V and J are TRBV7-8 and TRBJ2-7; TRBD1 or TRBD2 may be the D gene (5 bases each). From germline, CDR1 is SGHVS and CDR2 FQNEAQ. The V and J ends lost 2 bases and 3 bases respectively, with 14 bases between them. The CDR3 sequence is 15 residues long. The CDR3 reads CASSLTGTRVYEQYF. Written as DNA, the CDR3 is TGTGCCAGCAGCTTAACGGGGACGCGAGTCTACGAGCAGTACTTC. The entire variable domain, with the rest obtained from reference TRBV7-8 and TRBJ2-7, is as follows: GAGVSQSPRYKVAKRGQDVALRCDPISGHVSLFWYQQALGQGPEFLTYFQNEAQLDKSGLPSDRFFAERPEGSVSTLKIQRTQQEDSAVYLCASSLTGTRVYEQYFGPGTRLTVT.

This clonotype was counted many times. This chain uses TRBV27 with TRBJ1-5; no clear D. Looked up from germline, CDR1 is MNHEY and CDR2 is SMNVEV (reference sequence). Trimming left V 11 bases short and J 7 bases short, with 9 bases between. The CDR3 sequence is 10 residues long. The CDR3 sequence is CAGPVQPQHF. The CDR3 DNA reads as TGTGCCGGCCCCGTGCAGCCCCAGCATTTT.

This clonotype was found a few times. This chain joins TRBV5-1 and TRBJ2-5; no reliable D call. Between the trimmed V and J ends, which lost 5 bases and 0 bases, there was a span of 8 bases. Germline-derived CDR1 and CDR2 are SGHRS and YFSETQ. The CDR3 runs to 13 residues. CDR3 amino acids: CASSILDQETQYF. As DNA, the CDR3 is TGCGCCAGCAGTATACTGGACCAAGAGACCCAGTACTTC.

This clonotype was detected ten times or more. This chain connects TRBV27 to TRBJ1-2; 7 bases fit TRBD1. The V and J ends lost 4 bases and 3 bases, in that order; junction bases with no gene match: 8. The CDR3 spans 15 residues. The germline V gene encodes CDR1 MNHEY and CDR2 SMNVEV (reference sequence). CDR3 sequence: CASSSRGGSDYGYTF. CDR3 bases: TGTGCCAGCAGTTCAAGAGGGGGCAGCGACTATGGCTACACCTTC.

This clonotype has at least ten counts. The V gene is TRBV11-2, the J gene TRBJ1-5, with D possibly being TRBD1 (5 bases). The CDR3 totals 13 residues. Germline V gene lookup returns CDR1 SGHAT and CDR2 FQNNGV. Trimming shortened V by 4 bases and J by 9 bases, and 13 bases separated the two germline ends. The CDR3 DNA sequence: TGTGCCAGCAGCTACGGGACGATGGGGCCCCAGCATTTT. Protein product: CASSYGTMGPQHF.

V gene TRBV6-5 combines with J gene TRBJ1-1; tentative D call: TRBD1 (6 bases). The V end was cut by 2 bases, the J end by 5 bases, with 12 bases between. CDR3 length: 14 amino acids. Per germline, CDR1 MNHEY and CDR2 SVGAGI. CDR3 residues: CASSYRGGHTEAFF. Written as DNA, the CDR3 is TGTGCCAGCAGTTACAGGGGGGGGCATACTGAAGCTTTCTTT.

This clonotype occurred many times. This rearrangement joins TRBV24-1 to TRBJ2-3; TRBD1 matches 7 bases. Germline assignment: CDR1 KGHDR and CDR2 SFDVKD. The ends lost 4 bases at V and 1 base at J; junction bases unmatched: 7. The CDR3 is 16 amino acids. CDR3 region: CATSDGDSSRTDTQYF. In DNA, the CDR3 is TGTGCCACCAGTGACGGGGACAGTTCACGCACAGATACGCAGTATTTT.

This chain joins TRBV11-2 and TRBJ2-1; 11 bases are shared with TRBD2. CDR3 size: 18 residues. The ends lost 1 base at V and 7 bases at J; junction bases unmatched: 12. Looked up from germline, CDR1 is SGHAT and CDR2 is FQNNGV. CDR3 sequence (DNA): TGTGCCAGCAGCTTAGTTTCTAGCGGGGGGACGACCGGGAATGAGCAGTTCTTC. Translated, it gives CASSLVSSGGTTGNEQFF.

This clonotype was seen a handful of times. This chain links TRBV4-2 with TRBJ1-1; 9 positions agree with TRBD1. V trimming: 0 bases; J trimming: 11 bases; junction bases outside the gene matches: 13. There are 16 residues in the CDR3. The germline CDR1 and CDR2 sequences are LGHNA and YNFKEQ. The CDR3 DNA follows: TGTGCCAGCAGCCAAGAAGTGGGGACAGGGACTCTTGGCGCTTTCTTT. Translating it yields CASSQEVGTGTLGAFF.